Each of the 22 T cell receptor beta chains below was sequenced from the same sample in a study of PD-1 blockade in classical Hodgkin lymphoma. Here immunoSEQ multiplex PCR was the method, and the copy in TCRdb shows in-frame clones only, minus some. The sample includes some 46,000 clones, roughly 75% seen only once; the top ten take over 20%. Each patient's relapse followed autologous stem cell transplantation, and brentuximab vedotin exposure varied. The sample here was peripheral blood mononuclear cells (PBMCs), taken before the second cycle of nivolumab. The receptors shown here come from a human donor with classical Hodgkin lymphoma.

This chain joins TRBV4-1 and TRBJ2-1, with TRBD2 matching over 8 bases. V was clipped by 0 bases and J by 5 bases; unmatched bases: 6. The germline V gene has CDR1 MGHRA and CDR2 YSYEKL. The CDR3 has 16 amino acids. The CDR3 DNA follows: TGCGCCAGCAGCCAAGATCCTGGTAGCGGGAACAATGAGCAGTTCTTC. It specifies CASSQDPGSGNNEQFF.

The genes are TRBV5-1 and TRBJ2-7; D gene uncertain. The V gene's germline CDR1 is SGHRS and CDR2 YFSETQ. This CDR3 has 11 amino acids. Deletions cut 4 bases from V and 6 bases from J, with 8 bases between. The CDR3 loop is CASSASSEQYF. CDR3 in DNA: TGCGCCAGCAGCGCATCTAGCGAGCAGTACTTC.

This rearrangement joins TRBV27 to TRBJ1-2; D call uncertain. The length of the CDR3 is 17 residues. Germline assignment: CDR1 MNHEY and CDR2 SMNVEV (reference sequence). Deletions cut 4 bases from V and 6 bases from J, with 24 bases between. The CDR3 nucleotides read TGTGCCAGCAGTTCTCACTCGACGTCGCACTCCATCAATGGCTACACCTTC. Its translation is CASSSHSTSHSINGYTF.

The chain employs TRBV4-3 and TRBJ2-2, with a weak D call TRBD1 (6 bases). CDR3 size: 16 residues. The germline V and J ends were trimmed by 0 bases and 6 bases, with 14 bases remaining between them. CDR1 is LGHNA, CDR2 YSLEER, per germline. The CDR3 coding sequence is TGCGCCAGCAGCCAAGATTGGGGGCAACCGTCCGGGGAGCTGTTTTTT. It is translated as CASSQDWGQPSGELFF.

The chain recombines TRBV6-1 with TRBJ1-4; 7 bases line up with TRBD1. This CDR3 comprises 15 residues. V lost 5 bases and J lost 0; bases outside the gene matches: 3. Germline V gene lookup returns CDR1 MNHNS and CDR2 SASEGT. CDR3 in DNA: TGTGCCAGCAGTCAGGGGGATGCAACTAATGAAAAACTGTTTTTT. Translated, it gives CASSQGDATNEKLFF.

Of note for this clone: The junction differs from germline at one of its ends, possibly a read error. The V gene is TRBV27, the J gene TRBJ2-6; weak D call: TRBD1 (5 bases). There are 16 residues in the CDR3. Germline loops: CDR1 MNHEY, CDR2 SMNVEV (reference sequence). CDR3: CASSLSGWGWANVLTF. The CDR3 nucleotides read TGTGCCAGCAGTCTATCCGGGTGGGGCTGGGCCAACGTCCTGACTTTC.

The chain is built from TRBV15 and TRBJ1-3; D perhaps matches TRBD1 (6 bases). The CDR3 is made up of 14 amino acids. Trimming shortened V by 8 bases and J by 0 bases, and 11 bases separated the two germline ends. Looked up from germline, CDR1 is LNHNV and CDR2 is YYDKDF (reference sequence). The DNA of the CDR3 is TGTGCCACCGAGACAGGTGACTCTGGAAACACCATATATTTT. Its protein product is CATETGDSGNTIYF.

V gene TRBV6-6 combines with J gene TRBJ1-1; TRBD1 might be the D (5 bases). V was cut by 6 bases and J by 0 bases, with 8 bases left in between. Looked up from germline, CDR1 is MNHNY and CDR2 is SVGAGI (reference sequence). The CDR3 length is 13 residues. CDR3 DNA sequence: TGTGCCAGCAGCATGGGGGTGAACACTGAAGCTTTCTTT. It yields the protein CASSMGVNTEAFF.

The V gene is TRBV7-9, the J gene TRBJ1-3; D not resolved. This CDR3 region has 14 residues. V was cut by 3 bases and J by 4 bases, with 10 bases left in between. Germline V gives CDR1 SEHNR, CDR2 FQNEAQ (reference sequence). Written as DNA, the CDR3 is TGTGCCAGCAGCTTCGGGTCGAGCGGAAACACCATATATTTT. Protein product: CASSFGSSGNTIYF.

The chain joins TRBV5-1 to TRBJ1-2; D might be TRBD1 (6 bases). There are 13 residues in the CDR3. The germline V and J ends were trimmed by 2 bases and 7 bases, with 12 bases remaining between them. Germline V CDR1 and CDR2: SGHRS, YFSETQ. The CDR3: CASSLQGWFGYTF. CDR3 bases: TGCGCCAGCAGCTTACAGGGTTGGTTTGGCTACACCTTC.

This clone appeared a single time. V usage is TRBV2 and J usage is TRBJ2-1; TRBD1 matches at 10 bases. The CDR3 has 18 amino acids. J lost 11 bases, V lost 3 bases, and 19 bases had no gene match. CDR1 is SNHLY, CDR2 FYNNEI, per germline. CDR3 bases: TGTGCCAGCAGTGATGTGGCTACGACAGGGGGCGCGGAGACGAAGCAGTTCTTC. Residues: CASSDVATTGGAETKQFF. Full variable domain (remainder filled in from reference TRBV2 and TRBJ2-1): EPEVTQTPSHQVTQMGQEVILRCVPISNHLYFYWYRQILGQKVEFLVSFYNNEISEKSEIFDDQFSVERPDGSNFTLKIRSTKLEDSAMYFCASSDVATTGGAETKQFFGPGTRLTVL.

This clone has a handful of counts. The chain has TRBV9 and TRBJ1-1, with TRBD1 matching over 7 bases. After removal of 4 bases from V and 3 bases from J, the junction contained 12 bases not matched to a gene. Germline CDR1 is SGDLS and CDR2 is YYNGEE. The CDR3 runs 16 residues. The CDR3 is CASSHDREVSHTEAFF. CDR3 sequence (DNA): TGTGCCAGCAGCCATGACAGGGAAGTTTCCCACACTGAAGCTTTCTTT.

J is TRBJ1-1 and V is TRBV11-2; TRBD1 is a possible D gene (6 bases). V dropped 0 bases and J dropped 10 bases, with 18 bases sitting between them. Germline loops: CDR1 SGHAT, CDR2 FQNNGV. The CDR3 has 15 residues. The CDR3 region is CASSLEAGEGIGAFF. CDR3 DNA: TGTGCCAGCAGCTTAGAGGCAGGGGAAGGGATAGGAGCTTTCTTT.

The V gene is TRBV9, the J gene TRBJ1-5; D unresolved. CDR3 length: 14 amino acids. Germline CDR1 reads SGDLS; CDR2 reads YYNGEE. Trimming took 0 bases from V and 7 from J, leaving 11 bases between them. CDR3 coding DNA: TGTGCCAGCAGCGTAGATTTCGGGAACCAGCCCCAGCATTTT. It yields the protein CASSVDFGNQPQHF.

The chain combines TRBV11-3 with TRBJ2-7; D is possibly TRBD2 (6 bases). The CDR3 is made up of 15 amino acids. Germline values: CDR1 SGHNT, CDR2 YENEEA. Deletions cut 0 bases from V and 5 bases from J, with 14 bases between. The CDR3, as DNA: TGTGCCAGCAGCTTAGATAGGACTACCCCTGACGAGCAGTACTTC. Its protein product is CASSLDRTTPDEQYF.

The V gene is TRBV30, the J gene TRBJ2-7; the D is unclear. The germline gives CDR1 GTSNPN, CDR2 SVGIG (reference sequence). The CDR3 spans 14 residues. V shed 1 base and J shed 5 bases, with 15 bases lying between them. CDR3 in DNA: TGTGCCTGGAGTGGAAGGGTGCGAAGAGACGAGCAGTACTTC. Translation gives CAWSGRVRRDEQYF.

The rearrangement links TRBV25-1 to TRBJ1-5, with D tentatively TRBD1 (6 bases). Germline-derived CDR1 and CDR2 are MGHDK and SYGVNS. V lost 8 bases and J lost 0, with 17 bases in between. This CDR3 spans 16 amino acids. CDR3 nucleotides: TGTGCCAGCGAGCCGGGACACCAGTATAGCAATCAGCCCCAGCATTTT. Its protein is CASEPGHQYSNQPQHF. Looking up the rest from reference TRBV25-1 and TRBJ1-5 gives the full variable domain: EADIYQTPRYLVIGTGKKITLECSQTMGHDKMYWYQQDPGMELHLIHYSYGVNSTEKGDLSSESTVSRIRTEHFPLTLESARPSHTSQYLCASEPGHQYSNQPQHFGDGTRLSIL.

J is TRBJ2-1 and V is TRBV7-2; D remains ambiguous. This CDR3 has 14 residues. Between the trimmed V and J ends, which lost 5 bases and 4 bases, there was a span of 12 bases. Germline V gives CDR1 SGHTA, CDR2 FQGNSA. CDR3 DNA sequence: TGTGCCAGCAGCCCGAGACTGGAGTACAATGAGCAGTTCTTC. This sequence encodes CASSPRLEYNEQFF.

The CDR3 spells CASLVPGQVNYEQYF. DNA of the CDR3: TGTGCCAGCCTTGTCCCGGGACAGGTAAACTACGAGCAGTACTTC. The V and J genes are TRBV21-1 and TRBJ2-7; the table's D call of TRBD1 was not tested on the DNA. TRBV21-1 corresponds to a pseudogene. The CDR3 length is 15 residues.

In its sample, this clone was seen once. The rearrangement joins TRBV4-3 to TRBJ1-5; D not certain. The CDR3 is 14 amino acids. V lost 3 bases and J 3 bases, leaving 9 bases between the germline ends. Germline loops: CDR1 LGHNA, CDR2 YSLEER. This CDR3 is CASSQQVSNQPQHF. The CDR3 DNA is TGCGCCAGCAGCCAGCAGGTTTCCAATCAGCCCCAGCATTTT.

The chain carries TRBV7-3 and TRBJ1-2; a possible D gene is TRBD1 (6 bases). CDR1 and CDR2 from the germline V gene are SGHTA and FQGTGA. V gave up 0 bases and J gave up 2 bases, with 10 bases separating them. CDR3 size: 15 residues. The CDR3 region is CASSLTGGQNYGYTF. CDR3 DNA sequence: TGTGCCAGCAGCTTAACGGGGGGCCAGAACTATGGCTACACCTTC.

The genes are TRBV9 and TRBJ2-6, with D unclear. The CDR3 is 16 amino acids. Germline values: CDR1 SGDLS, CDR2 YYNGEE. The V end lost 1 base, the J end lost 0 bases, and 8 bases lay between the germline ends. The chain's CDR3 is CASSVTATSGANVLTF. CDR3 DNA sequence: TGTGCCAGCAGCGTAACAGCCACCTCTGGGGCCAACGTCCTGACTTTC.